This T cell receptor (beta chain) was sequenced during a study of OX40 agonist ivuxolimab in advanced cancers. Study summary: Patients were treated with intravenous ivuxolimab, dosed at 0.01 to 10 mg/kg and infused every 2 weeks. Three partial responders included one hepatocellular carcinoma patient and two cutaneous melanoma patients.

The CDR3 has 16 residues. The germline V gene encodes CDR1 ENHRY and CDR2 SYGVKD. V lost 5 bases, J lost 6 bases, and 12 bases stayed unmatched. Sequencing used immunoSEQ multiplex PCR; TCRdb keeps in-frame clones, though not all of them. The sample gives around 80,000 clones, around nine tenths of which show up once; roughly 2.4% is in the top ten. The source is an adult with an advanced solid tumor such as melanoma, head and neck, liver or kidney cancer. The sequences come from CD4+ or CD8+ T cells sorted from blood, collected in a trial of the OX40 agonist ivuxolimab. The rearrangement joins TRBV10-3 to TRBJ2-1; 8 bases fit TRBD2. CDR3 amino acids: CAISPGPGGATNEQFF. The CDR3 coding sequence is TGTGCCATCAGTCCTGGGCCGGGGGGGGCGACCAATGAGCAGTTCTTC.